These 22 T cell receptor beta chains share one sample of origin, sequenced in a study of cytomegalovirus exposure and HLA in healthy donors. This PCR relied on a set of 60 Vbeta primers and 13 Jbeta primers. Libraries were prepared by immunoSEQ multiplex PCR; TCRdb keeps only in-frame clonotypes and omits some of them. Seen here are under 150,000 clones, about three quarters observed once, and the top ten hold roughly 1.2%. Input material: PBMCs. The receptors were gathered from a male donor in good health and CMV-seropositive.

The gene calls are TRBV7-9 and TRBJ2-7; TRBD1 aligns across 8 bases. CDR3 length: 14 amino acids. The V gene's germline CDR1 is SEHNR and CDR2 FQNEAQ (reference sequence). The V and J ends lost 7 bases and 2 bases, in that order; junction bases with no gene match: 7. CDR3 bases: TGTGCCAGCACCCGGACAGGGACCACCTACGAGCAGTACTTC. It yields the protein CASTRTGTTYEQYF.

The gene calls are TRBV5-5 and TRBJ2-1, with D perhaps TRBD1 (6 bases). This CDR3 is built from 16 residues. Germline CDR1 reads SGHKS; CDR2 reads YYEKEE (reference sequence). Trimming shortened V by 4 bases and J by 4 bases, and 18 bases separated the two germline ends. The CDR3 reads CASSLDDRTNYNEQFF. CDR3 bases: TGTGCCAGCAGCCTCGATGACAGGACCAATTACAATGAGCAGTTCTTC.

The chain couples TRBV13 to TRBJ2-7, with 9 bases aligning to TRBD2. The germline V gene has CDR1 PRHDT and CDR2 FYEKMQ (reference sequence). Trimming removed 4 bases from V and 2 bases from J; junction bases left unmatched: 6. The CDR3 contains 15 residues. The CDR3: CASSSRTSEAYEQYF. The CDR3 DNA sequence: TGTGCCAGCAGCTCTCGGACTAGCGAGGCCTACGAGCAGTACTTC.

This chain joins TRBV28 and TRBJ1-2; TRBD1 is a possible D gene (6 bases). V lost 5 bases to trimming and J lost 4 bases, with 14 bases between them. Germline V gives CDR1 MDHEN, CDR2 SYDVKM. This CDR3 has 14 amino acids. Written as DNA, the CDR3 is TGTGCCAGCAGTCTTGGACAGAGTCGCTATGGCTACACCTTC. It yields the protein CASSLGQSRYGYTF.

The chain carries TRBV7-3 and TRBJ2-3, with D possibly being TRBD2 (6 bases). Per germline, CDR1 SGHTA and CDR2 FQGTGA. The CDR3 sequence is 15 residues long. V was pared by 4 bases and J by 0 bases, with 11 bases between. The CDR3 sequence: CASSSRGSSTDTQYF. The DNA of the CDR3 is TGTGCCAGCAGCTCCCGGGGGTCTAGCACAGATACGCAGTATTTT.

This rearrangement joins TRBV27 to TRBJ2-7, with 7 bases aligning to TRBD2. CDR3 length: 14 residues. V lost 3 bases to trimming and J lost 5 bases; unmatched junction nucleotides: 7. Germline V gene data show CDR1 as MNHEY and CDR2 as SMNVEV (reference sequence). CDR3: CASSFGQGGDEQYF. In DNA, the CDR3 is TGTGCCAGCAGTTTCGGGCAGGGAGGGGACGAGCAGTACTTC.

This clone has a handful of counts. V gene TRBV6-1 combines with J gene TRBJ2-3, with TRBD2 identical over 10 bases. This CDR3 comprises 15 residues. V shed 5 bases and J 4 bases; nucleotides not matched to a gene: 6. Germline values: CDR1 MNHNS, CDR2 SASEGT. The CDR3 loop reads CASSLSGGDPDTQYF. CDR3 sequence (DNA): TGTGCCAGCAGTTTGAGCGGGGGGGACCCAGATACGCAGTATTTT.

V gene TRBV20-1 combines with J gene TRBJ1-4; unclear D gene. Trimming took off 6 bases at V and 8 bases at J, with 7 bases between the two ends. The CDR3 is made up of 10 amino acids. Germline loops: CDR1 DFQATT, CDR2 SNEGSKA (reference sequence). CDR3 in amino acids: CSARFEKLFF. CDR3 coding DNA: TGCAGTGCGCGGTTCGAAAAACTGTTTTTT.

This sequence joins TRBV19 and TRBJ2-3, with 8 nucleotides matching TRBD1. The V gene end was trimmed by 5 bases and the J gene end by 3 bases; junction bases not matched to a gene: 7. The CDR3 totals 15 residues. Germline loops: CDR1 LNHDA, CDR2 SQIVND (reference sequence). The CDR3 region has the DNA TGTGCCAGTAGTCAACTTGGACAGGGTACAGATACGCAGTATTTT. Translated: CASSQLGQGTDTQYF.

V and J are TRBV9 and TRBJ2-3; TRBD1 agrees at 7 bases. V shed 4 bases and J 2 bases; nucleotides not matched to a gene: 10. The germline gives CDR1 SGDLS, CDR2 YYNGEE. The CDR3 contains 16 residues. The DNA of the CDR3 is TGTGCCAGCAGCCCTAGGGACAGAAGTACCACAGATACGCAGTATTTT. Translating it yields CASSPRDRSTTDTQYF.

CDR3 sequence (DNA): TGTGCCAGCAGTTCCAATTTACTAGCGGGCTACGAGCAGTACTTC. This translates into CASSSNLLAGYEQYF. The chain recombines TRBV6-5 with TRBJ2-7; 9 bases fit TRBD2. Germline V gene sequence: CDR1 MNHEY, CDR2 SVGAGI. J lost 3 bases, V lost 4 bases, and 7 bases had no gene match. The CDR3 runs 15 residues.

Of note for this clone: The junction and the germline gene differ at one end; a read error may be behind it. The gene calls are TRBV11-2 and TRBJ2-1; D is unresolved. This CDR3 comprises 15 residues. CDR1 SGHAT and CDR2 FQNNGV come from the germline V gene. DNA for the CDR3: TGTGCCAGCAGCTTAGACCCGTCACCGTACAATGAACAGTTCTTC. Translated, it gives CASSLDPSPYNEQFF. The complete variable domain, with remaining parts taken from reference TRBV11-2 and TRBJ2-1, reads EAGVAQSPRYKIIEKRQSVAFWCNPISGHATLYWYQQILGQGPKLLIQFQNNGVVDDSQLPKDRFSAERLKGVDSTLKIQPAKLEDSAVYLCASSLDPSPYNEQFFGPGTRLTVL.

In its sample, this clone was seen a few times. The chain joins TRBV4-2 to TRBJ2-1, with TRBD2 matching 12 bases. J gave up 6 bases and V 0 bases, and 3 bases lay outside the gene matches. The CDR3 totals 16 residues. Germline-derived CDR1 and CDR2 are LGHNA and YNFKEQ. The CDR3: CASSQDASGGANEQFF. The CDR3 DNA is TGTGCCAGCAGCCAAGACGCTAGCGGGGGGGCCAATGAGCAGTTCTTC.

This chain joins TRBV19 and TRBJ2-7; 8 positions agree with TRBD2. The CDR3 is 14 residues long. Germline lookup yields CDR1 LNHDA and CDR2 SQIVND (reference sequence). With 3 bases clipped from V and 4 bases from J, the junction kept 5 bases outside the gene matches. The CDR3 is CASSMTGTSYEQYF. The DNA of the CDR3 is TGTGCCAGTAGTATGACCGGGACTAGTTACGAGCAGTACTTC.

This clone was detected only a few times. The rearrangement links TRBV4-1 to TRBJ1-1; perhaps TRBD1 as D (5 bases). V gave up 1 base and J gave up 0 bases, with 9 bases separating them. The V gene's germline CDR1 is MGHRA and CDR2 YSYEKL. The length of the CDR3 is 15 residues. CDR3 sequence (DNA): TGCGCCAGCAGCCAAGGACAGTTCATGAACACTGAAGCTTTCTTT. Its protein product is CASSQGQFMNTEAFF.

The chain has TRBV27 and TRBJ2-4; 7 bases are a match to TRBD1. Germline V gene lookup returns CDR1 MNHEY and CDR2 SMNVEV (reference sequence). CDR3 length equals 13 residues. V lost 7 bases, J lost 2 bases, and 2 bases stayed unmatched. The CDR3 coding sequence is TGTGCCAGCACGGACAGGTCCAAAAACATTCAGTACTTC. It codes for CASTDRSKNIQYF.

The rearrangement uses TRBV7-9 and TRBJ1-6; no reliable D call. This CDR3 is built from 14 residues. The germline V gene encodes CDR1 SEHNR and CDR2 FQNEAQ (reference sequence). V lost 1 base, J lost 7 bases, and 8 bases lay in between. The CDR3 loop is CASSLGAANSPLHF. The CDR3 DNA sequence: TGTGCCAGCAGCTTAGGGGCAGCAAATTCACCCCTCCACTTT.

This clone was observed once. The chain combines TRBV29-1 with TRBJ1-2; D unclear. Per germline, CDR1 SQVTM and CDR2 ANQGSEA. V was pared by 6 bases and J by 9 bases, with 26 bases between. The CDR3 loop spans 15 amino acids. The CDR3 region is CSVPKSSGRSSSYTF. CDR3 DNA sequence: TGCAGCGTCCCAAAATCCTCGGGGAGGTCCTCCAGCTACACCTTC.

The CDR3, as DNA: TGTGCCAGCAGTGACCACCTCTATCAGGGGTCACCCCTCCACTTT. Its translation is CASSDHLYQGSPLHF. This chain uses TRBV6-1 with TRBJ1-6; D perhaps matches TRBD1 (6 bases). Germline V gives CDR1 MNHNS, CDR2 SASEGT. The V end was cut by 3 bases, the J end by 10 bases, with 16 bases between. The CDR3 contains 15 residues.

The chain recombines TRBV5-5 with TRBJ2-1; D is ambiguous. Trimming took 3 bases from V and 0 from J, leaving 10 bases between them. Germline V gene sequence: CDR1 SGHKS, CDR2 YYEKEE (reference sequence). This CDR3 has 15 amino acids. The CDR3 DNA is TGTGCCAGCAGCTCCGGTCCTAGCTCCTACAATGAGCAGTTCTTC. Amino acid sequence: CASSSGPSSYNEQFF.

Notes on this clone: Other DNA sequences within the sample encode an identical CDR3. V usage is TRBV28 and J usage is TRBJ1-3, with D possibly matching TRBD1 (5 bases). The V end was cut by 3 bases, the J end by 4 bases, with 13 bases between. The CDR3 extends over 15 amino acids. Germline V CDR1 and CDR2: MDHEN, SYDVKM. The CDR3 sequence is CASSLGGYGGNTIYF. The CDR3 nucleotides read TGTGCCAGCAGTTTGGGGGGGTACGGAGGAAACACCATATATTTT. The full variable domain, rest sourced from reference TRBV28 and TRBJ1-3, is DVKVTQSSRYLVKRTGEKVFLECVQDMDHENMFWYRQDPGLGLRLIYFSYDVKMKEKGDIPEGYSVSREKKERFSLILESASTNQTSMYLCASSLGGYGGNTIYFGEGSWLTVV.

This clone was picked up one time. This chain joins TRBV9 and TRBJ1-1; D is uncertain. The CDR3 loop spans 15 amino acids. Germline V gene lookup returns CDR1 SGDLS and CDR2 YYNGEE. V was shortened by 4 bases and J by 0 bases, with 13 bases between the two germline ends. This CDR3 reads CASSPLGGVNTEAFF. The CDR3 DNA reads TGTGCCAGCAGCCCGCTAGGCGGGGTGAACACTGAAGCTTTCTTT.